These 22 T cell receptor beta chains originate from one sample sequenced in a study of blood T cell repertoires in COVID-19. Sequencing was performed with immunoSEQ multiplex PCR; in TCRdb, only in-frame clones are kept and a portion is missing. The table has some 200,000 clones, about nine tenths seen once. Sequenced sample: peripheral blood. These receptors were taken from a man aged 45-60 years with acute or convalescent COVID-19.

V and J are TRBV18 and TRBJ1-1, with TRBD1 matching 7 bases. J was trimmed by 8 bases and V by 3 bases; bases with no gene match: 9. This CDR3 spans 14 amino acids. Germline values: CDR1 KGHSH, CDR2 LQKENI. The CDR3 DNA is TGTGCCAGCTCACCCTCGACAGGGAGGAGGGAAGCTTTCTTT. Translating it yields CASSPSTGRREAFF.

The chain combines TRBV5-1 with TRBJ1-1; D remains ambiguous. Trimming removed 7 bases from V and 4 bases from J, with 14 bases in between. Germline V gene lookup returns CDR1 SGHRS and CDR2 YFSETQ. This CDR3 is 13 amino acids long. The CDR3 sequence is CASAGPGRTEAFF. As DNA, the CDR3 is TGCGCCAGCGCAGGCCCCGGCCGCACTGAAGCTTTCTTT.

Only one count was recorded for this clone. This chain joins TRBV7-9 and TRBJ2-7; D might be TRBD1 (6 bases). Germline V gene data show CDR1 as SEHNR and CDR2 as FQNEAQ (reference sequence). V dropped 5 bases and J dropped 2 bases, with 10 bases sitting between them. CDR3 length: 13 amino acids. CDR3 sequence (DNA): TGTGCCAGCAGCCCCCGGACAGCCTACGAGCAGTACTTC. Protein product: CASSPRTAYEQYF. The variable domain in full, with the rest retrieved from reference TRBV7-9 and TRBJ2-7, is DTGVSQNPRHKITKRGQNVTFRCDPISEHNRLYWYRQTLGQGPEFLTYFQNEAQLEKSRLLSDRFSAERPKGSFSTLEIQRTEQGDSAMYLCASSPRTAYEQYFGPGTRLTVT.

The DNA for the CDR3 is TGTGCCAGCACCCAGGTTCAGGGGGGTCGCTATGGCTACACCTTC. The encoded protein is CASTQVQGGRYGYTF. The V and J genes are TRBV27 and TRBJ1-2; 7 bases map to TRBD1. The J segment lost 4 bases and the V segment lost 7 bases, leaving 12 bases of the junction unmatched. Germline V CDR1 and CDR2: MNHEY, SMNVEV (reference sequence). The length of the CDR3 is 15 residues.

J is TRBJ2-7 and V is TRBV25-1; TRBD2 matches at 10 bases. The CDR3 contains 17 residues. CDR1 is MGHDK and CDR2 is SYGVNS in the germline V gene. The J segment lost 2 bases and the V segment lost 2 bases, leaving 9 bases of the junction unmatched. The CDR3 region is CASSEPSGGVYPYEQYF. The CDR3 region has the DNA TGTGCCAGCAGTGAACCGAGCGGGGGGGTTTACCCCTACGAGCAGTACTTC.

The chain employs TRBV5-1 and TRBJ1-1; perhaps TRBD1 as D (6 bases). The V gene's germline CDR1 is SGHRS and CDR2 YFSETQ. Deletions cut 2 bases from V and 4 bases from J, with 9 bases between. This CDR3 has 13 amino acids. The CDR3 coding sequence is TGCGCCAGCAGCTTCGAGGGGGTCACTGAAGCTTTCTTT. This codes for CASSFEGVTEAFF.

The chain couples TRBV7-3 to TRBJ1-6, with 9 bases identical to TRBD1. CDR3 length equals 16 residues. Looked up from germline, CDR1 is SGHTA and CDR2 is FQGTGA. V lost 5 bases, J lost 10 bases, and 12 bases stayed unmatched. CDR3 sequence (DNA): TGTGCCAGCAGCCTAGGTCGAGCGGGACAGGGCTCACCCCTCCACTTT. As protein: CASSLGRAGQGSPLHF.

J is TRBJ1-6 and V is TRBV30; D is possibly TRBD1 (5 bases). CDR1 GTSNPN and CDR2 SVGIG come from the germline V gene (reference sequence). The V end lost 4 bases, the J end lost 7 bases, and 14 bases lay between the germline ends. The CDR3 runs to 14 residues. The CDR3 bases are TGTGCCTGGACTCAGGGCCTGGGCAATTCACCCCTCCACTTT. Amino acids: CAWTQGLGNSPLHF.

The chain links TRBV2 to TRBJ2-3, with 8 bases that match TRBD2. CDR3 length: 16 residues. Germline V lookup: CDR1 SNHLY, CDR2 FYNNEI. V was clipped by 5 bases and J by 1 base; unmatched bases: 8. CDR3 DNA sequence: TGTGCCAGCAGTACCCGGGGGGGCGAGGGCACAGATACGCAGTATTTT. Amino acid sequence: CASSTRGGEGTDTQYF. The full variable domain, in which reference TRBV2 and TRBJ2-3 provide the parts outside the CDR3, is EPEVTQTPSHQVTQMGQEVILRCVPISNHLYFYWYRQILGQKVEFLVSFYNNEISEKSEIFDDQFSVERPDGSNFTLKIRSTKLEDSAMYFCASSTRGGEGTDTQYFGPGTRLTVL.

The rearrangement uses TRBV2 and TRBJ2-1; D gene uncertain. CDR3 length equals 15 residues. In germline, CDR1 is SNHLY, CDR2 FYNNEI. With 2 bases removed from V and 0 bases from J, the gap between germline ends came to 8 bases. CDR3 region: CASSERSGSYNEQFF. CDR3 DNA sequence: TGTGCCAGCAGTGAACGGTCCGGCTCCTACAATGAGCAGTTCTTC. Full variable domain (remainder filled in from reference TRBV2 and TRBJ2-1): EPEVTQTPSHQVTQMGQEVILRCVPISNHLYFYWYRQILGQKVEFLVSFYNNEISEKSEIFDDQFSVERPDGSNFTLKIRSTKLEDSAMYFCASSERSGSYNEQFFGPGTRLTVL.

This clone was observed a few times. CDR3 coding DNA: TGTGCCAGCAGCTTGAGGACAGGGAACACTGAAGCTTTCTTT. This codes for CASSLRTGNTEAFF. V usage is TRBV7-2 and J usage is TRBJ1-1, with 7 nucleotides matching TRBD1. Trimming cost V 3 bases and J 1 base; bases outside gene matches: 2. The CDR3 contains 14 residues. Germline V gene data show CDR1 as SGHTA and CDR2 as FQGNSA.

The chain links TRBV10-1 to TRBJ1-2; D might be TRBD1 (5 bases). CDR3 size: 13 residues. Germline CDR1 is WNHNN and CDR2 is SYGVQD (reference sequence). V was shortened by 6 bases and J by 2 bases, with 10 bases between the two germline ends. The CDR3 nucleotides read TGCGCCAGCAGGGGGAGGGGAAACTATGGCTACACCTTC. Residues: CASRGRGNYGYTF.

CDR3 sequence reads: CAWSRQGEKLFF. CDR3 nucleotide sequence: TGTGCCTGGAGTAGGCAGGGCGAAAAACTGTTTTTT. The gene calls are TRBV30 and TRBJ1-4, with TRBD1 as a possible D gene (5 bases). The germline V gene has CDR1 GTSNPN and CDR2 SVGIG (reference sequence). The CDR3 consists of 12 residues. The germline V and J ends were trimmed by 2 bases and 8 bases, with 9 bases remaining between them.

Only one count was recorded for this clone. The chain uses TRBV9 and TRBJ1-2; possibly TRBD1 for D (5 bases). This CDR3 is built from 14 residues. In germline, CDR1 is SGDLS, CDR2 YYNGEE. V lost 6 bases and J 8 bases, leaving 20 bases between the germline ends. The CDR3 DNA is TGTGCCAGCACCCCGCGGGGGGGGATGGAGGGCTACACCTTC. It yields the protein CASTPRGGMEGYTF. Drawing the rest from reference TRBV9 and TRBJ1-2, the complete variable domain is DSGVTQTPKHLITATGQRVTLRCSPRSGDLSVYWYQQSLDQGLQFLIQYYNGEERAKGNILERFSAQQFPDLHSELNLSSLELGDSALYFCASTPRGGMEGYTFGSGTRLTVV.

This rearrangement joins TRBV5-5 to TRBJ1-4, with D perhaps matching TRBD1 (5 bases). Germline V gives CDR1 SGHKS, CDR2 YYEKEE (reference sequence). V was shortened by 2 bases and J by 0 bases, with 14 bases between the two germline ends. CDR3 length equals 17 residues. CDR3 sequence: CASSFQGHQTTNEKLFF. DNA for the CDR3: TGTGCCAGCAGCTTTCAGGGTCACCAGACAACTAATGAAAAACTGTTTTTT. The complete variable domain, with remaining parts taken from reference TRBV5-5 and TRBJ1-4, reads DAGVTQSPTHLIKTRGQQVTLRCSPISGHKSVSWYQQVLGQGPQFIFQYYEKEERGRGNFPDRFSARQFPNYSSELNVNALLLGDSALYLCASSFQGHQTTNEKLFFGSGTQLSVL.

The chain employs TRBV30 and TRBJ2-5, with 7 bases lining up with TRBD1. The CDR3 totals 13 residues. Germline CDR1 reads GTSNPN; CDR2 reads SVGIG (reference sequence). J was trimmed by 2 bases and V by 2 bases; bases with no gene match: 2. The CDR3 here is CAWSWGQQETQYF. CDR3 nucleotide sequence: TGTGCCTGGAGTTGGGGACAGCAAGAGACCCAGTACTTC.

J is TRBJ1-4 and V is TRBV5-1; 10 bases align to TRBD1. Germline CDR1 is SGHRS and CDR2 is YFSETQ. This CDR3 is built from 16 residues. Trimming removed 4 bases from V and 4 bases from J; junction bases left unmatched: 7. As DNA, the CDR3 is TGCGCCAGCAGCCCGGGGACAGGGGCCATTAATGAAAAACTGTTTTTT. Translated, it gives CASSPGTGAINEKLFF.

The chain couples TRBV30 to TRBJ1-5; maybe TRBD1 (6 bases). Germline CDR1 reads GTSNPN; CDR2 reads SVGIG (reference sequence). There are 13 residues in the CDR3. V was clipped by 1 base and J by 9 bases, with 13 bases between them. CDR3 in amino acids: CAWSDRASGPQHF. The CDR3 nucleotides read TGTGCCTGGAGTGACAGGGCTTCAGGGCCCCAGCATTTT. Supplemented by reference TRBV30 and TRBJ1-5, the full variable domain reads SQTIHQWPATLVQPVGSPLSLECTVEGTSNPNLYWYRQAAGRGLQLLFYSVGIGQISSEVPQNLSASRPQDRQFILSSKKLLLSDSGFYLCAWSDRASGPQHFGDGTRLSIL.

This rearrangement joins TRBV5-1 to TRBJ2-1, with 7 bases aligning to TRBD2. Germline loops: CDR1 SGHRS, CDR2 YFSETQ. Trimming took 0 bases from V and 3 from J; bases not matched to a gene: 3. CDR3 size: 15 residues. Written as DNA, the CDR3 is TGCGCCAGCAGCTTGGTCCCGGGGGGCTACAATGAGCAGTTCTTC. This encodes CASSLVPGGYNEQFF. Combining the CDR3 with reference TRBV5-1 and TRBJ2-1 gives the whole variable domain KAGVTQTPRYLIKTRGQQVTLSCSPISGHRSVSWYQQTPGQGLQFLFEYFSETQRNKGNFPGRFSGRQFSNSRSEMNVSTLELGDSALYLCASSLVPGGYNEQFFGPGTRLTVL.

The CDR3 protein is CASSPRTGNARGYTF. CDR3 DNA sequence: TGTGCCAGCAGCCCTCGGACAGGGAATGCGAGGGGCTACACCTTC. The V and J genes are TRBV16 and TRBJ1-2; 8 bases agree with TRBD1. The germline V gene encodes CDR1 KGHSY and CDR2 FQNENV. The CDR3 totals 15 residues. V gave up 4 bases and J gave up 8 bases; unmatched junction bases: 12.

This sequence joins TRBV6-1 and TRBJ1-3, with TRBD1 as a possible D gene (5 bases). V shed 3 bases and J shed 0 bases, with 9 bases lying between them. Germline loops: CDR1 MNHNS, CDR2 SASEGT. The CDR3 has 15 amino acids. The CDR3 region has the DNA TGTGCCAGCAGTGACAAGGGGATCTCTGGAAACACCATATATTTT. This translates into CASSDKGISGNTIYF.

The chain links TRBV5-1 to TRBJ1-1; D remains ambiguous. V was clipped by 2 bases and J by 3 bases, with 8 bases between them. The germline gives CDR1 SGHRS, CDR2 YFSETQ. There are 13 residues in the CDR3. The chain's CDR3 is CASSFPADTEAFF. In DNA form, the CDR3 reads TGCGCCAGCAGCTTCCCCGCGGACACTGAAGCTTTCTTT. Variable domain in full (rest from reference TRBV5-1 and TRBJ1-1): KAGVTQTPRYLIKTRGQQVTLSCSPISGHRSVSWYQQTPGQGLQFLFEYFSETQRNKGNFPGRFSGRQFSNSRSEMNVSTLELGDSALYLCASSFPADTEAFFGQGTRLTVV.